The 8 T cell receptor beta chains in this list originate from one sample, sequenced in a study of cytomegalovirus exposure and HLA in healthy donors. Vbeta (60) and Jbeta (13) primers were used in the PCR. The data were produced by immunoSEQ multiplex PCR, yet TCRdb's version contains in-frame clones alone and is incomplete. This sample carries tens of thousands of clones, less than 90% of them seen once, and the ten largest clones take around a tenth. The sequencing input was PBMCs. The source is a female donor in good health and CMV-seronegative.

The chain employs TRBV15 and TRBJ2-7; possibly TRBD1 for D (6 bases). Trimming left V 0 bases short and J 2 bases short, with 8 bases between. The CDR3 contains 14 residues. Per the germline V gene, CDR1 is LNHNV and CDR2 is YYDKDF (reference sequence). DNA of the CDR3: TGTGCCACCAGCAGAGACAGGGGCCCCTACGAGCAGTACTTC. Translated: CATSRDRGPYEQYF. Combining the CDR3 with reference TRBV15 and TRBJ2-7 gives the whole variable domain DAMVIQNPRYQVTQFGKPVTLSCSQTLNHNVMYWYQQKSSQAPKLLFHYYDKDFNNEADTPDNFQSRRPNTSFCFLDIRSPGLGDTAMYLCATSRDRGPYEQYFGPGTRLTVT.

The chain has TRBV30 and TRBJ2-3; tentative D call: TRBD2 (6 bases). Germline CDR1 reads GTSNPN; CDR2 reads SVGIG (reference sequence). The V end lost 3 bases, the J end lost 2 bases, and 15 bases lay between the germline ends. The length of the CDR3 is 15 residues. CDR3 sequence (DNA): TGTGCCTGGAGCCCCGGGGACTCCTACACAGATACGCAGTATTTT. Protein product: CAWSPGDSYTDTQYF. The variable domain in full, completed from reference TRBV30 and TRBJ2-3, reads SQTIHQWPATLVQPVGSPLSLECTVEGTSNPNLYWYRQAAGRGLQLLFYSVGIGQISSEVPQNLSASRPQDRQFILSSKKLLLSDSGFYLCAWSPGDSYTDTQYFGPGTRLTVL.

The chain combines TRBV5-1 with TRBJ2-2; no reliable D call. V lost 5 bases and J lost 6, with 11 bases in between. The CDR3 is 13 residues long. In germline, CDR1 is SGHRS, CDR2 YFSETQ. This chain's CDR3 is CASRALQSGELFF. CDR3 DNA: TGCGCCAGCAGGGCTTTGCAGTCCGGGGAGCTGTTTTTT.

V and J are TRBV7-9 and TRBJ1-1; tentatively, D is TRBD1 (5 bases). Germline-derived CDR1 and CDR2 are SEHNR and FQNEAQ (reference sequence). V lost 4 bases to trimming and J lost 0 bases, with 6 bases between them. The CDR3 consists of 13 residues. CDR3 DNA: TGTGCCAGCAGCTCGACAGTGAACACTGAAGCTTTCTTT. The encoded protein is CASSSTVNTEAFF.

V and J are TRBV27 and TRBJ1-4; D not certain. The CDR3 runs 14 residues. Germline CDR1 and CDR2: MNHEY and SMNVEV (reference sequence). Trimming stripped 3 bases from V and 3 bases from J, with 8 bases between. The CDR3 sequence: CASSLFGPNEKLFF. The CDR3 nucleotides are TGTGCCAGCAGTTTGTTCGGTCCTAATGAAAAACTGTTTTTT.

The J gene is TRBJ1-1, the V gene TRBV19; 9 nucleotides align to TRBD1. Germline-derived CDR1 and CDR2 are LNHDA and SQIVND (reference sequence). The length of the CDR3 is 15 residues. The V segment lost 5 bases and the J segment 3 bases; nucleotides outside the gene matches: 7. This CDR3 is CASSPDRGSYTEAFF. CDR3 bases: TGTGCCAGTAGTCCCGACAGGGGGTCGTACACTGAAGCTTTCTTT.

The chain links TRBV5-1 to TRBJ1-6; D is undetermined. This CDR3 has 13 amino acids. The germline V and J ends were trimmed by 9 bases and 7 bases, with 14 bases remaining between them. Germline assignment: CDR1 SGHRS and CDR2 YFSETQ. CDR3 region: CATSREVNSPLHF. The DNA of the CDR3 is TGCGCCACCTCACGGGAGGTGAATTCACCCCTCCACTTT.

A single count supports this clone. This chain joins TRBV7-3 and TRBJ2-1; TRBD1 might be the D (6 bases). Germline V lookup: CDR1 SGHTA, CDR2 FQGTGA. Trimming pared 1 base from V and 8 bases from J, leaving 12 bases between. The CDR3 loop spans 14 amino acids. CDR3 bases: TGTGCCAGCAGCTTAATGGGGGCTGGGGATGAGCAGTTCTTC. It specifies CASSLMGAGDEQFF.